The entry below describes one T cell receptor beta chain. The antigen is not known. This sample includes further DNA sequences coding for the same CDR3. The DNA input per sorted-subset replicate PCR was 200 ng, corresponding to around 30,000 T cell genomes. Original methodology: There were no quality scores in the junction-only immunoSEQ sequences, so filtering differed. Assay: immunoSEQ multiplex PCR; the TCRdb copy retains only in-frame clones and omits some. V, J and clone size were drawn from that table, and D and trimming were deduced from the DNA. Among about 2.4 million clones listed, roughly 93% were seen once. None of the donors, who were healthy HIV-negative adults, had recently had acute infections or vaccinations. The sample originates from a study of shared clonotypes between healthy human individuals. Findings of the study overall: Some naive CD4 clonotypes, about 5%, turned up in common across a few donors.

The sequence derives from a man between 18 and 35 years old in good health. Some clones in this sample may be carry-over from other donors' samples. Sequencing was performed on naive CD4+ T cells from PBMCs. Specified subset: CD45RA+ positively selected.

The DNA for the CDR3 is TGTGCCAGCAGTTTGAGATCCGGGGAGCTGTTTTTT. Amino acid sequence: CASSLRSGELFF. The chain links TRBV28 to TRBJ2-2; D uncertain. The length of the CDR3 is 12 residues. Trimming removed 3 bases at V and 6 bases at J, with 5 bases between. Per the germline V gene, CDR1 is MDHEN and CDR2 is SYDVKM.